The rows below give T cell receptor beta chains drawn from one sample of a study of blood T cell repertoires in COVID-19. Only in-frame clones appear in the TCRdb table, and some are missing; sequencing was by immunoSEQ multiplex PCR. The sample carries under 110,000 clones, roughly nine tenths recorded once. What was sequenced was peripheral blood. The receptor source for this set is a man aged 50 or older with acute or convalescent COVID-19. CDR3s include the opening cysteine and the closing phenylalanine or tryptophan. A D gene is named only where the DNA matches it firmly. The size entry is marked missing in some rows and otherwise reads once, few, many or a size class.

>TRBD1|14|TRBV5-1|TRBJ1-3|-
TGCGCCAGCAGCCTCGGACAGGATAGAAACACCATATATTTT
CASSLGQDRNTIYF
>-|14|TRBV9|TRBJ2-7|-
TGTGCCAGCAGCGTGGGCCCCCCCGCCTACGAGCAGTACTTC
CASSVGPPAYEQYF
>-|13|TRBV3-1/TRBV3-2|TRBJ1-1|-
TGTGCCAGCAGGGGGGCGGAGAACACTGAAGCTTTCTTT
CASRGAENTEAFF
>-|13|TRBV18|TRBJ2-7|-
TGTGCCAGCCAAACATCGGGTCCGCTCGAGCAGTACTTC
CASQTSGPLEQYF
>-|14|TRBV7-3|TRBJ2-5|-
TGTGCCAGCAGCTTAAATAGAGACCAAGAGACCCAGTACTTC
CASSLNRDQETQYF
>-|13|TRBV5-1|TRBJ1-1|-
TGCGCCAGCAGCCAACTACCATACACTGAAGCTTTCTTT
CASSQLPYTEAFF
>-|15|TRBV7-2|TRBJ1-1|-
TGTGCCAGCAGCAATGGGGAGGTCTTGAACACTGAAGCTTTCTTT
CASSNGEVLNTEAFF
>-|12|TRBV6-2/TRBV6-3|TRBJ1-2|-
TGTGCCAGCAGTTACGGAGTATATGGCTACACCTTC
CASSYGVYGYTF
>TRBD1|13|TRBV5-4|TRBJ1-6|few
TGTGCCAGCGGGGACAGCCATAATTCACCCCTCCACTTT
CASGDSHNSPLHF
>TRBD2|15|TRBV3-1/TRBV3-2|TRBJ2-1|-
TGTGCCAGCAGCCCCCTAGCGGGGATGGACAATGAGCAGTTCTTC
CASSPLAGMDNEQFF
>TRBD1|16|TRBV5-1|TRBJ1-2|-
TGCGCCAGCAGCTCTAAACAGGGGGCGCAGGACTATGGCTACACCTTC
CASSSKQGAQDYGYTF
>TRBD1|15|TRBV3-1/TRBV3-2|TRBJ2-7|-
TGTGCCAGCAGCTCGAGTGATGACAGGGGTGGTGAGCAGTACTTC
CASSSSDDRGGEQYF
>-|13|TRBV6-5|TRBJ2-3|-
TGTGCCAGCAGTTACGGAGCGGAGAATACGCAGTATTTT
CASSYGAENTQYF
>-|13|TRBV2|TRBJ2-3|-
TGTGCCAGAGGGACACCGAGCACAGATACGCAGTATTTT
CARGTPSTDTQYF
>TRBD2|14|TRBV7-2|TRBJ2-7|-
TGTGCCAGCAGACCGGGACTAAACCCCTACGAGCAGTACTTC
CASRPGLNPYEQYF
>-|13|TRBV18|TRBJ1-4|-
TGTGCCAGCTCTGGAGGTCGTAATGAAAAACTGTTTTTT
CASSGGRNEKLFF
>-|15|TRBV19|TRBJ1-5|-
TGTGCCAGTAGTACTCGACAGCCAGTCAATCAGCCCCAGCATTTT
CASSTRQPVNQPQHF
>-|14|TRBV5-1|TRBJ2-7|-
TGCGCCAGCAGCTTGGACAGACCAACCTACGAGCAGTACTTC
CASSLDRPTYEQYF
>TRBD1|14|TRBV19|TRBJ1-2|-
TGTGCCAGTAGTTTTTTGGGACAGAGCTATGGCTACACCTTC
CASSFLGQSYGYTF
>-|14|TRBV5-4|TRBJ1-4|-
TGTGCCAGCAGCTCCGGACAGTCTAATGAAAAACTGTTTTTT
CASSSGQSNEKLFF
>-|14|TRBV4-2|TRBJ2-7|-
TGTGCCAGCAGGCCCGAGGTCGGCTCCTACGAGCAGTACTTC
CASRPEVGSYEQYF
>TRBD1|13|TRBV12-3/TRBV12-4|TRBJ1-5|-
TGTGCCAGCAGTGGACAGGGGAGGAGGTCCCAGCATTTT
CASSGQGRRSQHF
>-|13|TRBV19|TRBJ1-1|-
TGTGCCAGTAGTCGACAGTGGAACACTGAAGCTTTCTTT
CASSRQWNTEAFF
>-|13|TRBV19|TRBJ1-6|-
TGTGCCAGTAGTTTCCTCGGAGATTCACCCCTCCACTTT
CASSFLGDSPLHF
>TRBD1|14|TRBV14|TRBJ1-4|-
TGTGCCAGCAGCCAAGCACAGGGGCTTGGAAAACTGTTTTTT
CASSQAQGLGKLFF
>TRBD2|16|TRBV14|TRBJ2-5|-
TGTGCCAGCAGCCGCGGGGTAGCGGGGATTCAAGAGACCCAGTACTTC
CASSRGVAGIQETQYF
>TRBD1|14|TRBV28|TRBJ2-7|-
TGTGCCAGCAGTTCCGGACAGGGATACTACGAGCAGTACTTC
CASSSGQGYYEQYF
>TRBD1|15|TRBV7-2|TRBJ1-2|-
TGTGCCAGCAGTTCCTCGGGACAGGGGCGCTATGGCTACACCTTC
CASSSSGQGRYGYTF
>TRBD1|17|TRBV6-4|TRBJ2-3|-
TGTGCCAGCAGTGACACTTTCCCCGGGACAGGGACAGATACGCAGTATTTT
CASSDTFPGTGTDTQYF
>-|17|TRBV5-1|TRBJ2-2|-
TGCGCCAGCAGCTTATTTGGGACTGGATCGAACACCGGGGAGCTGTTTTTT
CASSLFGTGSNTGELFF
>-|15|TRBV18|TRBJ1-2|-
TGTGCCAGCTCACCCCCGGGAAGATCCGTGGGTGGCTACACCTTC
CASSPPGRSVGGYTF
>-|15|TRBV19|TRBJ2-7|-
TGTGCCAGTACCACTCCCCAGGGCGAGGTGGGCGAGCAGTACTTC
CASTTPQGEVGEQYF
>-|16|TRBV15|TRBJ1-2|-
TGTGCCACCAGCAGCCCCTTTACCGGGGGGCAGGGAGGCTACACCTTC
CATSSPFTGGQGGYTF
>TRBD1|15|TRBV27|TRBJ1-2|-
TGTGCCAGCAGTCTAACCGGACAGGGCAACTATGGCTACACCTTC
CASSLTGQGNYGYTF
>-|15|TRBV2|TRBJ1-3|-
TGTGCCAGCAGTCACAGGGCCCACTCTGGAAACACCATATATTTT
CASSHRAHSGNTIYF
>-|14|TRBV5-1|TRBJ1-4|-
TGCGCCAGCAGCTCAGGGGTGACTAATGAAAAACTGTTTTTT
CASSSGVTNEKLFF
>-|12|TRBV27|TRBJ1-1|few
TGTGCCTCCCGGGGAGCGAACACTGAAGCTTTCTTT
CASRGANTEAFF
>TRBD2|16|TRBV4-2|TRBJ2-5|-
TGTGCCAGCAGCCAAAGGGGGACTAGCGGGGAAGAGACCCAGTACTTC
CASSQRGTSGEETQYF
>-|15|TRBV28|TRBJ1-4|-
TGTGCCAGCACTCTCGGGGGATCTACTAATGAAAAACTGTTTTTT
CASTLGGSTNEKLFF
>TRBD1|15|TRBV12-5|TRBJ2-2|-
TGTGCTAGTGGCCGACAGGGGGCGAGGACCGGGGAGCTGTTTTTT
CASGRQGARTGELFF
>TRBD1|12|TRBV7-9|TRBJ1-2|-
TGTGCCAGCAGGGGACAGCCCTATGGCTACACCTTC
CASRGQPYGYTF
>-|15|TRBV7-9|TRBJ1-2|-
TGTGCCAGCAGCTTAGATGGACAGTCTAACTATGGCTACACCTTC
CASSLDGQSNYGYTF
>TRBD2|15|TRBV3-1/TRBV3-2|TRBJ2-3|-
TGTGCCAGCAGTCTACTAGCGGCCAGCACAGATACGCAGTATTTT
CASSLLAASTDTQYF
>-|14|TRBV5-1|TRBJ1-2|-
TGCGCCAGCAGCTTGGAAGGGGCTTACTATGGCTACACCTTC
CASSLEGAYYGYTF
>-|14|TRBV5-1|TRBJ2-7|-
TGCGCCAGCAGCTTCGGGAGAACCTCCTACGAGCAGTACTTC
CASSFGRTSYEQYF
>TRBD1|16|TRBV10-2|TRBJ1-5|-
TGCGCCAGCAGCCCGCGGGACAGGGGGGACAATCAGCCCCAGCATTTT
CASSPRDRGDNQPQHF
>-|15|TRBV11-2|TRBJ2-2|-
TGTGCCAGCAGCCCTATGGGGGGGAACACCGGGGAGCTGTTTTTT
CASSPMGGNTGELFF
>TRBD1|15|TRBV18|TRBJ1-2|once
TGTGCCAGCTCAGAAAAGACAGGGAATGTCCATGGCTACACCTTC
CASSEKTGNVHGYTF
>TRBD1|18|TRBV28|TRBJ1-1|-
TGTGCCAGCAGTTCGCCGACGTTCGCCGGGACAGGGCGAACTGAAGCTTTCTTT
CASSSPTFAGTGRTEAFF
>TRBD2|16|TRBV10-1|TRBJ2-5|-
TGCGCCAGCAGTGCTCTTTCAGCGGGAGTTTGGGAGACCCAGTACTTC
CASSALSAGVWETQYF
>-|13|TRBV4-1|TRBJ2-1|few
TGCGCCAGCAGCCAAGCACTAGCAGGTGAGCAGTTCTTC
CASSQALAGEQFF
>-|16|TRBV6-2/TRBV6-3|TRBJ1-6|-
TGTGCCAGCAGTTACTCGACGCGGGTCGAAAATTCACCCCTCCACTTT
CASSYSTRVENSPLHF
>-|18|TRBV6-2/TRBV6-3|TRBJ1-6|once
TGTGCCAGCAGTTACGAGCCAGGAATGAGCTCCTATAATTCACCCCTCCACTTT
CASSYEPGMSSYNSPLHF
>-|15|TRBV2|TRBJ1-5|-
TGTGCCAGCACCATCGACAACCTTAGCAATCAGCCCCAGCATTTT
CASTIDNLSNQPQHF
>-|16|TRBV3-1/TRBV3-2|TRBJ2-1|-
TGTGCCAGCAGCCAAATGGAGGGGGGGGTATACAATGAGCAGTTCTTC
CASSQMEGGVYNEQFF